The TCR beta chain described here comes from a study of blood T cell repertoires in COVID-19. Study-wide context: From the United States, Italy and Spain came samples of acute and convalescent COVID-19. From T cells, B-cell-depleted T cells, or PBMCs came the material, which was cDNA or gDNA.

The authors' processing: Amplified reference gene primers provided the basis for estimating nucleated cell counts. Sequencing was performed with immunoSEQ multiplex PCR; in TCRdb, only in-frame clones are kept and a portion is missing. V, J and clone size are taken as reported in that table, and D and trimming were inferred from the DNA itself. The table shows more than 200,000 clones, with about nine tenths occurring only once. While infection was still active, Seattle patients were enrolled and then followed longitudinally. Per the germline V gene, CDR1 is MDHEN and CDR2 is SYDVKM. This CDR3 spans 15 amino acids. V trimming: 10 bases; J trimming: 5 bases; junction bases outside the gene matches: 15.

This receptor was identified in a middle-aged man with COVID-19, enrolled during active disease. Sequencing was done on a sample of peripheral blood. The chain couples TRBV28 to TRBJ2-7, with 9 bases aligning to TRBD1. The CDR3 protein is CANSSPGQGDHEQYF. As DNA, the CDR3 is TGTGCCAACAGCAGCCCGGGACAGGGCGACCACGAGCAGTACTTC.